This T cell receptor (beta chain) comes out of a study of blood T cell repertoires in COVID-19. Study in general: There were acute and convalescent COVID-19 samples, and they came from the United States, Italy and Spain.

The CDR3 covers 13 residues. Germline V gene sequence: CDR1 MNHEY, CDR2 SVGAGI. The V and J ends lost 6 bases and 4 bases respectively, with 12 bases between them. Some clones are missing from TCRdb's copy, which holds only in-frame ones; the method was immunoSEQ multiplex PCR. The sample lists approximately 300,000 clones, about four fifths seen once, with about 1.2% in the top ten. Sequenced material: peripheral blood. The rearrangement joins TRBV6-5 to TRBJ1-2; a weak D match, TRBD1 (5 bases). This sequence originates from a woman in her forties or fifties with acute or convalescent COVID-19. The CDR3 DNA reads TGTGCCAGCAGAGCAGGGTCCGGCTATGGCTACACCTTC. As protein: CASRAGSGYGYTF.